The TCR beta chain described here comes from a study of blood T cell repertoires in COVID-19. This CDR3 is built from 12 residues. The ends were cut back, 6 bases at V and 6 bases at J, with 11 bases in the middle. Only a few counts were recorded for this clone. Libraries were prepared by immunoSEQ multiplex PCR; TCRdb keeps only in-frame clonotypes and omits some of them. Of approximately 280,000 clones in the sample, roughly 85% were seen once. The chain links TRBV12-3 or TRBV12-4 to TRBJ1-1; the D is unclear. Material: peripheral blood. The source is a man in his fifties with active or convalescent COVID-19. The CDR3 sequence: CASSLLRSEAFF. CDR3 DNA: TGTGCCAGCAGCCTCTTGAGGTCTGAAGCTTTCTTT.